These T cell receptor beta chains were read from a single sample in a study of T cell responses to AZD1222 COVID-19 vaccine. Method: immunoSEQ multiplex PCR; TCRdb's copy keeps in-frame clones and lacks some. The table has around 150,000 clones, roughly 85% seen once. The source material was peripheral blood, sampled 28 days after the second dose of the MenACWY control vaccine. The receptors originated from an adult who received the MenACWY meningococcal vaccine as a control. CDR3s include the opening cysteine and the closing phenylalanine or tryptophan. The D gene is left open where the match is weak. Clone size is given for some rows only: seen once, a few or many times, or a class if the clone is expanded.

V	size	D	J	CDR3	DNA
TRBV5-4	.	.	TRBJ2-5	CASSLRAEETQYF	TGTGCCAGCAGCTTGCGGGCAGAAGAGACCCAGTACTTC
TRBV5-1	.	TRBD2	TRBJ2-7	CASSGTSGGLEQYF	TGCGCCAGCAGCGGGACTAGCGGGGGCCTCGAGCAGTACTTC
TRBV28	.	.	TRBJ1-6	CASSLRHYNSPLHF	TGTGCCAGCAGTTTACGCCACTATAATTCACCCCTCCACTTT
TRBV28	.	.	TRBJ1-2	CASSLRPLGYTF	TGTGCCAGCAGTTTAAGGCCTCTGGGCTACACCTTC
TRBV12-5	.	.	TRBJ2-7	CASGPRLDNEQYF	TGTGCTAGTGGTCCCCGGTTGGACAACGAGCAGTACTTC
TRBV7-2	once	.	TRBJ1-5	CASSSKVGYSNQPQHF	TGTGCCAGCAGCTCTAAGGTCGGATATAGCAATCAGCCCCAGCATTTT
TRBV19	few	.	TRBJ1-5	CASSISRGSNQPQHF	TGTGCCAGTAGTATATCCAGGGGTAGCAATCAGCCCCAGCATTTT
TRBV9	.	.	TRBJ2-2	CASSVEPQTNTFRYGELFF	TGTGCCAGCAGCGTAGAACCCCAGACTAATACTTTCCGGTATGGGGAGCTGTTTTTT
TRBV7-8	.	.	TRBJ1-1	CASSLGRVSSTEAFF	TGTGCCAGCAGCCTCGGGAGGGTCTCGAGCACTGAAGCTTTCTTT
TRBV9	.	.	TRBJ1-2	CASSARINYGYTF	TGTGCCAGCAGCGCTCGGATCAACTATGGCTACACCTTC
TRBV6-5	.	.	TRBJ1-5	CASSYTLNQPQHF	TGTGCCAGCAGTTACACTTTAAATCAGCCCCAGCATTTT
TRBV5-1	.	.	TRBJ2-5	CASSLAEAEETQYF	TGCGCCAGCAGCTTGGCCGAGGCAGAAGAGACCCAGTACTTC
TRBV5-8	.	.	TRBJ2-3	CASSIEVGVGTDTQYF	TGTGCCAGCAGCATCGAGGTTGGGGTTGGGACAGATACGCAGTATTTT
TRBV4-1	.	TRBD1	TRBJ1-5	CASSPRQGIQPQHF	TGCGCCAGCAGCCCGAGACAGGGGATTCAGCCCCAGCATTTT
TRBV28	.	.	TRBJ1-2	CASSLLQGDYGYTF	TGTGCCAGCAGTTTGTTACAGGGTGACTATGGCTACACCTTC
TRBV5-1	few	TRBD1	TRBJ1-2	CASSSGQGAIYGYTF	TGCGCCAGCAGCTCCGGACAGGGGGCCATCTATGGCTACACCTTC
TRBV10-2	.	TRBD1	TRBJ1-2	CASSVDLTGEAF	TGCGCCAGCAGTGTAGACTTGACAGGGGAGGCCTTC
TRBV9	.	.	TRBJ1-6	CASSVAEGLGSPLHF	TGTGCCAGCAGCGTAGCCGAAGGGTTGGGATCACCCCTCCACTTT
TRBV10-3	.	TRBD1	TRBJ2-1	CAISETARGSSYNEQFF	TGTGCCATCAGTGAGACGGCCAGGGGGAGCTCCTACAATGAGCAGTTCTTC
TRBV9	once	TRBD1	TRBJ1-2	CASSVGEGGGYGYTF	TGTGCCAGCAGCGTAGGCGAAGGGGGCGGCTATGGCTACACCTTC
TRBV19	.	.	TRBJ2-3	CASSIVHQDTQYF	TGTGCCAGTAGTATAGTTCATCAAGATACGCAGTATTTT
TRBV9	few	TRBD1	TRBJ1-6	CASSEGGGQGNSPLHF	TGTGCCAGCAGCGAAGGCGGTGGACAGGGTAATTCACCCCTCCACTTT
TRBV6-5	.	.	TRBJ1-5	CASSYPTRGQPQHF	TGTGCCAGCAGTTACCCCACGAGGGGGCAGCCCCAGCATTTT
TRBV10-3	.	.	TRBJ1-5	CAISERSNQPQHF	TGTGCCATCAGTGAGAGGAGCAATCAGCCCCAGCATTTT
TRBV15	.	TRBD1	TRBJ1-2	CATSRGTGVNYGYTF	TGTGCCACCAGCAGGGGGACAGGGGTTAACTATGGCTACACCTTC
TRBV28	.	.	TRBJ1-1	CASSSGADGGTEAFF	TGTGCCAGCAGTTCCGGGGCTGACGGGGGGACTGAAGCTTTCTTT
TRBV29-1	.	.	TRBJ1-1	CSVQNGHVAEAFF	TGCAGCGTTCAAAACGGACACGTCGCTGAAGCTTTCTTT
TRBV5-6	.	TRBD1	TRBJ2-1	CASTIRTGGTSYSEQFF	TGTGCCAGCACCATTAGGACAGGGGGCACATCCTACAGTGAGCAGTTCTTC
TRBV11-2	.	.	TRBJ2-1	CASSRLGNEQFF	TGTGCCAGCAGCCGCCTAGGCAATGAGCAGTTCTTC
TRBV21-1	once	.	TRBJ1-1	CASSKAPRYQGNTEAFF	TGTGCCAGCAGCAAAGCCCCTCGTTACCAGGGGAACACTGAAGCTTTCTTT
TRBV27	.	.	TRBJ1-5	CASSSEQPRNQPQHF	TGTGCCAGCAGTTCCGAACAACCACGAAATCAGCCCCAGCATTTT
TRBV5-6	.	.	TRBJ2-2	CASKRDHGELFF	TGTGCCAGCAAACGGGATCACGGGGAGCTGTTTTTT
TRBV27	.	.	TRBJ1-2	CASRRGANYGYTF	TGTGCCAGCAGACGGGGGGCTAACTATGGCTACACCTTC
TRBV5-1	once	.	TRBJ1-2	CASSVLGGAIRGYTF	TGCGCCAGCAGCGTCCTCGGGGGGGCGATTAGGGGCTACACCTTC
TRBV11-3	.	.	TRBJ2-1	CASSPTGTEQFF	TGTGCCAGCTCCCCGACCGGGACAGAGCAGTTCTTC
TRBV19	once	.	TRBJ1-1	CASSIAENTEAFF	TGTGCCAGTAGTATAGCTGAGAACACTGAAGCTTTCTTT
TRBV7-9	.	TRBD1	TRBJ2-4	CASSPPGTVRNIQYF	TGTGCCAGCAGCCCCCCCGGGACAGTAAGGAACATTCAGTACTTC
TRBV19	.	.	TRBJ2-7	CASSQTQSLSPSYEQYF	TGTGCCAGTAGTCAAACTCAGTCTCTATCGCCCTCCTACGAGCAGTACTTC
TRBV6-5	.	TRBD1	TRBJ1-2	CASRLGQGLGYTF	TGTGCCAGCAGATTGGGACAGGGACTCGGCTACACCTTC
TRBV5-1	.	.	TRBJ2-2	CASSFFSTATGELFF	TGCGCCAGCAGTTTTTTTTCGACGGCCACCGGGGAGCTGTTTTTT
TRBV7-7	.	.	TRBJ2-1	CASSLGLASLNEQFF	TGTGCTAGCAGCCTCGGGCTTGCCTCCTTGAATGAGCAGTTCTTC
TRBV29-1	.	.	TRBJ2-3	CSVRWQGPTDTQYF	TGCAGCGTGAGATGGCAGGGACCGACAGATACGCAGTATTTT
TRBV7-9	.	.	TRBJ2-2	CASSLGRNTGELFF	TGTGCCAGCAGCTTAGGGAGAAACACCGGGGAGCTGTTTTTT
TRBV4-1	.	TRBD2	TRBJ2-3	CASSQEFGLAGADTQYF	TGCGCCAGCAGCCAAGAGTTTGGACTAGCGGGTGCTGATACGCAGTATTTT
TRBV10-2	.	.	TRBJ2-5	CASSVGGRVETQYF	TGCGCCAGCAGTGTAGGGGGGCGTGTAGAGACCCAGTACTTC
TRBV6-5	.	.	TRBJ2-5	CASVRTTGNQETQYF	TGTGCCAGCGTACGTACAACAGGGAACCAAGAGACCCAGTACTTC
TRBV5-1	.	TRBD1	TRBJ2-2	CASSGDRDSYTGELFF	TGCGCCAGCAGCGGAGACAGGGACAGCTACACCGGGGAGCTGTTTTTT
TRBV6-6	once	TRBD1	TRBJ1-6	CASSPDREFAYNSPLHF	TGTGCCAGCAGTCCCGACAGGGAGTTCGCCTATAATTCACCCCTCCACTTT
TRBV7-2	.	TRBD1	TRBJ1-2	CASSRQGESYTF	TGTGCCAGCAGCAGACAGGGTGAGAGCTACACCTTC
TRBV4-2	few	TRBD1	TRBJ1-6	CASSLGQADNSPLHF	TGTGCCAGCAGCCTCGGACAGGCGGATAATTCACCCCTCCACTTT
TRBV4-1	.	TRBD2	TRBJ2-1	CASSQVQTSGSYNEQFF	TGCGCCAGCAGCCAAGTTCAGACTAGCGGGTCCTACAATGAGCAGTTCTTC